This entry lists 6 T cell receptor beta chains sequenced from one sample in a study of cytomegalovirus exposure and HLA in healthy donors. Method: immunoSEQ multiplex PCR; TCRdb's copy keeps in-frame clones and lacks some. The table records some 150,000 clones, roughly 87% of them present only once. Material for sequencing was PBMCs. The receptors here all came from a woman under 30 in good health and CMV-seropositive.

This chain uses TRBV2 with TRBJ2-1, with 13 bases identical to TRBD2. The germline CDR1 and CDR2 sequences are SNHLY and FYNNEI. This CDR3 region has 14 residues. V was clipped by 8 bases and J by 4 bases; unmatched bases: 2. CDR3 in amino acids: CASRLAGGYNEQFF. Written as DNA, the CDR3 is TGTGCCAGCCGACTAGCGGGGGGTTACAATGAGCAGTTCTTC.

This clone occurred a few times. V and J are TRBV19 and TRBJ2-7, with D maybe TRBD1 (6 bases). This CDR3 comprises 13 residues. V was pared by 5 bases and J by 2 bases, with 10 bases between. CDR1 is LNHDA, CDR2 SQIVND, per germline (reference sequence). CDR3 region: CASSGDKPYEQYF. The DNA for the CDR3 is TGTGCCAGTAGTGGGGACAAACCCTACGAGCAGTACTTC.

In its sample, this clone was seen a few times. V is TRBV7-3 and J is TRBJ2-7, with a weak D call TRBD2 (6 bases). The V gene's germline CDR1 is SGHTA and CDR2 FQGTGA. Trimming took off 6 bases at V and 3 bases at J, with 12 bases between the two ends. The CDR3 sequence is 13 residues long. The CDR3 coding sequence is TGTGCCAGCAGTTTTAGCGGAAACTACGAGCAGTACTTC. This gives the protein CASSFSGNYEQYF.

This sequence joins TRBV5-4 and TRBJ2-1, with 11 bases that match TRBD2. The CDR3 sequence is 15 residues long. The V gene end was trimmed by 4 bases and the J gene end by 5 bases; junction bases not matched to a gene: 5. Germline loops: CDR1 SGHNT, CDR2 YYREEE (reference sequence). The CDR3 sequence: CASSLLAGGNNEQFF. As DNA, the CDR3 is TGTGCCAGCAGCCTCTTAGCGGGGGGGAACAATGAGCAGTTCTTC. Variable domain in full (rest from reference TRBV5-4 and TRBJ2-1): ETGVTQSPTHLIKTRGQQVTLRCSSQSGHNTVSWYQQALGQGPQFIFQYYREEENGRGNFPPRFSGLQFPNYSSELNVNALELDDSALYLCASSLLAGGNNEQFFGPGTRLTVL.

The V call is TRBV4-2, the J call TRBJ1-1, with 11 bases identical to TRBD1. Trimming removed 2 bases from V and 5 bases from J; junction bases left unmatched: 4. The CDR3 sequence is 15 residues long. CDR1 LGHNA and CDR2 YNFKEQ come from the germline V gene. The CDR3 sequence is CASSQMGQGGTEAFF. The CDR3 DNA sequence: TGTGCCAGCAGCCAAATGGGACAGGGGGGTACTGAAGCTTTCTTT.

J is TRBJ1-2 and V is TRBV19; maybe TRBD1 (6 bases). Trimming cost V 3 bases and J 3 bases, with 17 bases left between them. The CDR3 runs 16 residues. CDR1 LNHDA and CDR2 SQIVND come from the germline V gene (reference sequence). The CDR3 loop reads CASSMGHRENYYGYTF. In DNA, the CDR3 is TGTGCCAGTAGTATGGGCCACAGGGAGAATTACTATGGCTACACCTTC.